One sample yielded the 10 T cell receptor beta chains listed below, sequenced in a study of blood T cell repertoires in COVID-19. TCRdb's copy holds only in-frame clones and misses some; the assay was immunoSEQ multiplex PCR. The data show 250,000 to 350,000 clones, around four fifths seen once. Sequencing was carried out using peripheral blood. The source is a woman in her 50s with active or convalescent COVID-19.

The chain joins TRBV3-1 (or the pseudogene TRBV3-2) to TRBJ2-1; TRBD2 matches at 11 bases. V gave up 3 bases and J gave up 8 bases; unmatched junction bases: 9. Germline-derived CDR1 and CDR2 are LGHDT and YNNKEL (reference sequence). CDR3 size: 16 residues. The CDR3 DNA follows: TGTGCCAGCAGCCAGCAACTAGCGGGGGAGCCCGATGAGCAGTTCTTC. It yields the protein CASSQQLAGEPDEQFF.

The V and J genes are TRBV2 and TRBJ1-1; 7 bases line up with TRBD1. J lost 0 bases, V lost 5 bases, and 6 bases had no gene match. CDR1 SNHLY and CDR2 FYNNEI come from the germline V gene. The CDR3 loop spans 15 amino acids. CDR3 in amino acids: CASSTNRGMNTEAFF. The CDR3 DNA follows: TGTGCCAGCAGTACGAACAGGGGTATGAACACTGAAGCTTTCTTT.

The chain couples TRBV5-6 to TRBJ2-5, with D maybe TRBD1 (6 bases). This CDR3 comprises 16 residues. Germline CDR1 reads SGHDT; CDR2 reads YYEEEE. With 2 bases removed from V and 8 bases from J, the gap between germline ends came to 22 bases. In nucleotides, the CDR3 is TGTGCCAGCAGCTTAATCGCCCGGACAGTCCCAAGAACCCAGTACTTC. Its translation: CASSLIARTVPRTQYF. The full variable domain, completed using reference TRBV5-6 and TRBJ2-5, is DAGVTQSPTHLIKTRGQQVTLRCSPKSGHDTVSWYQQALGQGPQFIFQYYEEEERQRGNFPDRFSGHQFPNYSSELNVNALLLGDSALYLCASSLIARTVPRTQYFGPGTRLLVL.

The CDR3 sequence is CASSVGLTGSAEQFF. In DNA form, the CDR3 reads TGTGCCAGCAGTGTAGGTCTAACGGGATCCGCTGAGCAGTTCTTC. The rearrangement links TRBV2 to TRBJ2-1; D is possibly TRBD2 (5 bases). V lost 4 bases to trimming and J lost 9 bases, with 19 bases between them. The CDR3 is 15 residues long. CDR1 and CDR2 from the germline V gene are SNHLY and FYNNEI.

CDR3 protein: CASSLNTNRGTSPLHF. The DNA for the CDR3 is TGTGCCAGCAGCCTTAACACTAATAGAGGCACATCACCCCTCCACTTT. The chain joins TRBV7-8 to TRBJ1-6; D not certain. Trimming stripped 5 bases from V and 10 bases from J, with 21 bases between. This CDR3 is built from 16 residues. CDR1 SGHVS and CDR2 FQNEAQ come from the germline V gene. Full variable domain (missing parts from reference TRBV7-8 and TRBJ1-6): GAGVSQSPRYKVAKRGQDVALRCDPISGHVSLFWYQQALGQGPEFLTYFQNEAQLDKSGLPSDRFFAERPEGSVSTLKIQRTQQEDSAVYLCASSLNTNRGTSPLHFGNGTRLTVT.

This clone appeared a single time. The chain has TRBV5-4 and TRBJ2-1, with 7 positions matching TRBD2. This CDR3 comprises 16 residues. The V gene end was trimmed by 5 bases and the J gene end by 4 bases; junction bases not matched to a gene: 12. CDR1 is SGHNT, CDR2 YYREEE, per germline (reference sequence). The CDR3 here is CASSYAGRATYNEQFF. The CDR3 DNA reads TGTGCCAGCAGTTACGCTGGGAGGGCCACATACAATGAGCAGTTCTTC.

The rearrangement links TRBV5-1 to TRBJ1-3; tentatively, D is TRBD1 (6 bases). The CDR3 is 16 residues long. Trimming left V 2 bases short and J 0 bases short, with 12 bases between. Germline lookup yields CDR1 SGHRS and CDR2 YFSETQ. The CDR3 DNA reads TGCGCCAGCAGCTTCGGCGGGGGCAGCTCTGGAAACACCATATATTTT. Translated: CASSFGGGSSGNTIYF.

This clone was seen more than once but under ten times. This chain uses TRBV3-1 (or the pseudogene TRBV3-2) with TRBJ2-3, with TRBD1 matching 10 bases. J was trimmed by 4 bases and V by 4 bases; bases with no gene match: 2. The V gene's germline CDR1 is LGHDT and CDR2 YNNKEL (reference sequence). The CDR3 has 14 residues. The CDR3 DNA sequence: TGTGCCAGCAGCCGGGACAGGGGTCCAGATACGCAGTATTTT. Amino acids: CASSRDRGPDTQYF.

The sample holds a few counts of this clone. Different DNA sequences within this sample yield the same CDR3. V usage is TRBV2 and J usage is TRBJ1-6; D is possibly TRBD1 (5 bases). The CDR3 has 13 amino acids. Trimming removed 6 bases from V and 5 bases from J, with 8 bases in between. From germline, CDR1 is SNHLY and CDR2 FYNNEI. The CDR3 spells CASRTANNSPLHF. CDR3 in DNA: TGTGCCAGCAGGACAGCTAATAATTCACCCCTCCACTTT.

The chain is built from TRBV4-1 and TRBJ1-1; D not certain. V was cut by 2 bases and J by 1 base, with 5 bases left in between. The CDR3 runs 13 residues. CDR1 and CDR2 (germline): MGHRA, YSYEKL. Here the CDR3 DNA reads TGCGCCAGCAGCCAATGGCAGAACACTGAAGCTTTCTTT. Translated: CASSQWQNTEAFF.